The entry below gives a single T cell receptor beta chain sequence along with its context. Sequencing used immunoSEQ multiplex PCR; TCRdb keeps in-frame clones, though not all of them. The sample contains approximately 74,000 clones, around 93% of which appear only once. The CDR3 contains 16 residues. Per germline, CDR1 SGHRS and CDR2 YFSETQ. The V and J ends lost 0 bases and 7 bases, in that order; junction bases with no gene match: 3. The data belong to a study of blood T cell repertoires in COVID-19. Looking at the study overall: The United States, Italy and Spain were the sources of the acute and convalescent COVID-19 samples.

V is TRBV5-1 and J is TRBJ2-1, with 14 bases matching TRBD2. This TCR derives from an older woman with active COVID-19. The sequenced material came from peripheral blood. CDR3 nucleotide sequence: TGCGCCAGCAGCTTGGCCCGGACTAGCGGGAGGAATGAGCAGTTCTTC. Translating it yields CASSLARTSGRNEQFF.